Reported below is one T cell receptor beta chain. This clone's antigen is unknown. Per-base qualities were not stored, and no clone one base away is much larger. The data were obtained in a study of T cell repertoires in cytomegalovirus infection (dated by TCRdb to the late 2010s). Looking at the study overall: The peptide stimulations were aimed at well-studied HLA-B-restricted epitopes as well as recently identified HLA-C-restricted CMV epitopes, whose presentation resists viral immunomodulation. The HLA type of each donor mattered for the analysis, because public TCR beta signatures pointed to carriage of CMV infection along with the matching HLA type. What the work shows at the level of the full study, not this receptor alone: Carriers of CMV infection plus the relevant HLA type were discriminated by the cumulative frequency of public TCR beta family members in the study cohort and in an independent approximately 340-donor cohort. In the ex vivo response, HLA-C-restricted CMV-specific TCR beta clonotypes were dominant, and in two of eight donors the single most frequent clonotype came from this HLA-C-restricted group.

What this sample's treatment or condition label stands for: in vitro stimulation with specific CMV peptide epitopes to enrich CMV-specific T cells. Sequencing used an Illumina HiSeq 1500. TCRdb applied fastp at Q25 and MiXCR to the public reads, then kept only in-frame beta chains. Rows are unified per CDR3 protein, each entry keeping the most common DNA and genes. The sample table records around 340,000 distinct CDR3 sequences; about 27% of these occur just once. Of the sample, approximately 20% falls within the top ten clones. V loses 3 bases, J loses 4 bases, and the germline ends lie 6 bases apart. The CDR3 sequence holds 12 residues, the cysteine and phenylalanine included. The only DNA kept is the CDR3, 36 bases in frame from the first base.

The source was cultured PBMCs, collected from culture after CMV antigen stimulation. The chain couples TRBV12-3 or TRBV12-4 to TRBJ2-5; the D gene remains uncertain. The receptor comes from a human donor in good health (CMV status not recorded). Some clones in this sample may be carry-over from other donors' samples. The DNA reads as follows: TGTGCCAGCAGTTTTAAGTCAGAGACCCAGTACTTC. Its protein product is CASSFKSETQYF.